Described below is a single T cell receptor beta chain sequence and its context. Between the trimmed V and J ends, which lost 1 base and 8 bases, there was a span of 3 bases. In germline, CDR1 is LGHDT, CDR2 YNNKEL (reference sequence). The CDR3 contains 11 residues. The sample comes from a study of blood T cell repertoires in COVID-19. About the research overall: Whether acute or convalescent, the COVID-19 samples came from the United States, Italy and Spain. From T cells, B-cell-depleted T cells, or PBMCs came the material, which was cDNA or gDNA.

TCRdb's copy holds only in-frame clones and misses some; the assay was immunoSEQ multiplex PCR. The data contain approximately 100,000 clones, 92% of them seen just once; the ten biggest clones take up around 5.8%. The specimen was peripheral blood. The chain couples TRBV3-1 (or the pseudogene TRBV3-2) to TRBJ2-1, with unresolved D. The TCR originated in a man in his fifties or sixties with active COVID-19. The CDR3 DNA reads as TGTGCCAGCAGCCAAGCGGATGAGCAGTTCTTC. This translates into CASSQADEQFF.